This T cell receptor (beta chain) was sequenced during a study of shared clonotypes between healthy human individuals. This CDR3 comprises 16 residues. Germline V gene lookup returns CDR1 SGDLS and CDR2 YYNGEE. The junction had 13 bases not matched to a gene; V was cut back by 6 bases and J by 5 bases. The method was immunoSEQ multiplex PCR; TCRdb's version includes in-frame clones alone and lacks a portion of them. The sample has over 2,000,000 clones, 90% to 95% seen once. The naive CD8 fraction comprised CD45RO-negative cells positively selected for CCR7 and excluded terminally differentiated effector memory CD45RA+ cells.

This sequence was found in a man younger than 35 in good health. Some clones in this sample may be carry-over from other donors' samples. The genes are TRBV9 and TRBJ2-7; 11 bases are shared with TRBD1. The sequenced material came from naive CD8+ T cells from PBMCs. The CDR3 here is CASTETGTGGFDEQYF. CDR3 coding DNA: TGTGCCAGCACCGAAACCGGGACAGGGGGATTCGACGAGCAGTACTTC.